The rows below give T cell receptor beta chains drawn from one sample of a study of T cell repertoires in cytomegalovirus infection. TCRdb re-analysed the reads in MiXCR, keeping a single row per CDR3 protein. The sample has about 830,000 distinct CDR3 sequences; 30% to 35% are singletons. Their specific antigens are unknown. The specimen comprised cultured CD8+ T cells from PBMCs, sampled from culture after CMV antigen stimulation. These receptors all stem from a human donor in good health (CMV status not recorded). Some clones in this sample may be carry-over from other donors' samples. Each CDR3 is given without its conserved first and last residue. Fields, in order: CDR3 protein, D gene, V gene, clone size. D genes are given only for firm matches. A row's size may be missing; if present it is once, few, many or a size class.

cdr3_aa: ASSLKVKMSTDTQY; d_call: -; v_call: TRBV5-6; clone_size: few
cdr3_aa: ASSSGGHSTDTQY; d_call: TRBD2; v_call: TRBV6-5; clone_size: -
cdr3_aa: ASSPLDGTNYGYT; d_call: -; v_call: TRBV7-9; clone_size: few
cdr3_aa: ASSLWDAETQY; d_call: -; v_call: TRBV11-2; clone_size: once
cdr3_aa: ASSYQAVETSGGTYTGELF; d_call: TRBD2; v_call: TRBV6-5; clone_size: few
cdr3_aa: ASSTEGLGVEKLF; d_call: -; v_call: TRBV5-6; clone_size: -
cdr3_aa: ASSFARTNTGELF; d_call: -; v_call: TRBV7-8; clone_size: few
cdr3_aa: ASSEGTGGAEAF; d_call: TRBD1; v_call: TRBV6-1; clone_size: -
cdr3_aa: ASSPTGTPYEQY; d_call: -; v_call: TRBV27; clone_size: -
cdr3_aa: ASSLKVPGKNTEAF; d_call: -; v_call: TRBV9; clone_size: -
cdr3_aa: ASSLGVTRGVTGELF; d_call: TRBD2; v_call: TRBV11-2; clone_size: few
cdr3_aa: ASSFRDRGFGTYEQY; d_call: TRBD1; v_call: TRBV12-3/TRBV12-4; clone_size: -
cdr3_aa: ASSFDTGGRDEKLF; d_call: TRBD1; v_call: TRBV28; clone_size: few
cdr3_aa: ASSNYPAGRTDTQY; d_call: -; v_call: TRBV12-3/TRBV12-4; clone_size: few
cdr3_aa: ASSPGGTRENTGELF; d_call: -; v_call: TRBV7-9; clone_size: many
cdr3_aa: ASSSIDRLNEKLF; d_call: -; v_call: TRBV7-1; clone_size: few
cdr3_aa: ASILQGAEAF; d_call: -; v_call: TRBV28; clone_size: few
cdr3_aa: ASSESSAINYGYT; d_call: -; v_call: TRBV7-6; clone_size: -
cdr3_aa: VSRRLYRGLTDTQY; d_call: TRBD1; v_call: TRBV27; clone_size: -
cdr3_aa: ASSLGGGNIQY; d_call: -; v_call: TRBV11-1; clone_size: few
cdr3_aa: ASSYGGIHEQY; d_call: TRBD2; v_call: TRBV7-6; clone_size: many
cdr3_aa: ASSVLSGQTQY; d_call: -; v_call: TRBV19; clone_size: -
cdr3_aa: VSIPGQTLPWNTEAF; d_call: -; v_call: TRBV6-5; clone_size: -
cdr3_aa: ASSQGPLNEQF; d_call: -; v_call: TRBV7-9; clone_size: few
cdr3_aa: AISLWREPSTDTQY; d_call: -; v_call: TRBV27; clone_size: -
cdr3_aa: ASSQDWQVGINTGELF; d_call: -; v_call: TRBV4-3; clone_size: -
cdr3_aa: ASGEPKDYTGELF; d_call: -; v_call: TRBV25-1; clone_size: -
cdr3_aa: ASSYSSLSGYQETQY; d_call: -; v_call: TRBV6-5; clone_size: -